This record concerns one T cell receptor beta chain sequence. Its specificity is not known. The entry originates in a study of T cell responses to AZD1222 COVID-19 vaccine. This CDR3 is built from 14 residues. The ends were cut back, 1 base at V and 4 bases at J, with 10 bases in the middle. CDR1 and CDR2 (germline): KGHSH, LQKENI. General study points: Of spike-specific TCRs, nearly half reportedly target regions left unmutated in variants. Clonal diversity may have been underestimated in mostly white British donors.

Clones were read by immunoSEQ multiplex PCR, and TCRdb kept only the in-frame ones, dropping some. The table has about 100,000 clones, 80% to 85% seen once. The source was peripheral blood, collected on day 0 of AZD1222 vaccination. The clonotype was recovered from an adult in good health. J is TRBJ2-5 and V is TRBV18, with D tentatively TRBD2 (5 bases). CDR3 loop: CASSPLSGVETQYF. In DNA, the CDR3 is TGTGCCAGCTCACCACTTTCCGGGGTAGAGACCCAGTACTTC.